The entry below gives a single T cell receptor (beta chain) sequence along with its context. How the authors handled the data: Filtering differed for immunoSEQ, which gave only junction sequences without quality scores. Measured with immunoSEQ multiplex PCR; TCRdb has only the in-frame clones, and not every one. V, J and clone size are those of that table, while D and trimming were read from the DNA. The sample records over a million clones, more than 95% being singletons. The entry originates in a study of shared clonotypes between healthy human individuals. The CDR3 length is 16 residues. Trimming at V came to 2 bases and at J to 3 bases, leaving 7 bases not matched to a gene. Germline loops: CDR1 SGDLS, CDR2 YYNGEE.

The TCR sequence derives from a man aged 25 to 40 in good health. Material for sequencing was naive CD4+ T cells sorted from blood. Subset reported: CD45RA+ positively selected. The V gene is TRBV9, the J gene TRBJ2-1; 8 bases map to TRBD2. The CDR3 reads CASSVATSGGYNEQFF. DNA for the CDR3: TGTGCCAGCAGCGTGGCTACTAGCGGAGGCTACAATGAGCAGTTCTTC.